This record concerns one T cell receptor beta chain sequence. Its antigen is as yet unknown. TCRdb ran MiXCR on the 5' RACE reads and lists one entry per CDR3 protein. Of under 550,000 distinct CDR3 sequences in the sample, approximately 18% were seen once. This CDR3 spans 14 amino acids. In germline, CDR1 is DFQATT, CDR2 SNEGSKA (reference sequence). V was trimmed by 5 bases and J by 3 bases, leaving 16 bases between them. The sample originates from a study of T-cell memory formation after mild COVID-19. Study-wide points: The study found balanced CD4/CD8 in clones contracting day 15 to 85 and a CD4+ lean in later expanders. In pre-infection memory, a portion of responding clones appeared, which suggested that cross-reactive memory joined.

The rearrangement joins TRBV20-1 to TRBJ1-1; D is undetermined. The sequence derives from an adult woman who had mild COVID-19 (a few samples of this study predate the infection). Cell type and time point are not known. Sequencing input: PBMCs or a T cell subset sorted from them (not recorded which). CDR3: CSAASPLLDTEAFF. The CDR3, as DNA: TGCAGTGCTGCCTCACCCTTGTTGGACACTGAAGCTTTCTTT.